The 16 T cell receptor beta chains below all came from one sample that was sequenced in a study of coeliac disease. The study's findings and limits: Active celiac intraepithelial and lamina propria samples had lower TRB and TRG clonality than control samples.

No antigen has been identified for these receptors. The protocol was immunoSEQ multiplex PCR, while the TCRdb copy is restricted to in-frame clones and leaves out a portion. The table lists 6,000 to 8,500 clones, around 62% of them singletons, with about 4.1% in the top ten. Sequences were obtained from lamina propria lymphocytes from the gut. The receptors derive from a woman between 18 and 29 years old with active celiac disease.

The chain has TRBV19 and TRBJ2-1; possibly TRBD2 for D (5 bases). Trimming stripped 1 base from V and 3 bases from J, with 13 bases between. Germline CDR1 and CDR2: LNHDA and SQIVND (reference sequence). This CDR3 comprises 16 residues. The CDR3 bases are TGTGCCAGTAGTATAGGGGCGGGCGCGTACTACAATGAGCAGTTCTTC. Amino acid sequence: CASSIGAGAYYNEQFF.

The rearrangement uses TRBV18 and TRBJ1-1, with 7 positions matching TRBD1. Per the germline V gene, CDR1 is KGHSH and CDR2 is LQKENI. V shed 6 bases and J 1 base; nucleotides not matched to a gene: 11. The CDR3 runs to 16 residues. CDR3 sequence (DNA): TGTGCCAGCTCCCGAACAGGGGTCATTGCGAACACTGAAGCTTTCTTT. Translation: CASSRTGVIANTEAFF.

The chain combines TRBV5-1 with TRBJ2-5, with D unresolved. V lost 4 bases and J lost 1, with 11 bases in between. The CDR3 consists of 14 residues. Per germline, CDR1 SGHRS and CDR2 YFSETQ. CDR3 sequence reads: CASSVYSPQETQYF. The CDR3 nucleotides read TGCGCCAGCAGCGTCTACAGTCCCCAAGAGACCCAGTACTTC.

This clone has a handful of counts. The CDR3 region has the DNA TGTGCCAGCAGCCCGGGGAGTTTTAGTACTGAAGCTTTCTTT. This codes for CASSPGSFSTEAFF. The chain employs TRBV13 and TRBJ1-1; the D is unclear. V was clipped by 5 bases and J by 5 bases, with 15 bases between them. Germline CDR1 and CDR2: PRHDT and FYEKMQ (reference sequence). The CDR3 sequence is 14 residues long.

CDR3 DNA: TGTGCCAGCAGTGAGTACAGGGGAGACACTGAAGCTTTCTTT. Amino acids: CASSEYRGDTEAFF. The V call is TRBV6-1, the J call TRBJ1-1, with 7 bases fitting TRBD1. J gave up 3 bases and V 3 bases, and 4 bases lay outside the gene matches. The CDR3 is 14 amino acids. Germline V gene sequence: CDR1 MNHNS, CDR2 SASEGT.

This chain joins TRBV2 and TRBJ2-7; D gene uncertain. Looked up from germline, CDR1 is SNHLY and CDR2 is FYNNEI. This CDR3 comprises 11 residues. The ends were cut back, 3 bases at V and 3 bases at J, with 3 bases in the middle. CDR3 DNA sequence: TGTGCCAGCAGTGACAACTACGAGCAGTACTTC. This translates into CASSDNYEQYF.

The V call is TRBV5-6, the J call TRBJ1-2; tentatively, D is TRBD1 (5 bases). V lost 0 bases, J lost 3 bases, and 15 bases lay in between. The CDR3 runs 16 residues. Germline V gene data show CDR1 as SGHDT and CDR2 as YYEEEE. The DNA for the CDR3 is TGTGCCAGCAGCTTGGAGTCGGACACCCCCTACTATGGCTACACCTTC. This encodes CASSLESDTPYYGYTF.

This chain uses TRBV19 with TRBJ2-7; 9 nucleotides agree with TRBD1. V was clipped by 4 bases and J by 2 bases; unmatched bases: 6. Germline lookup yields CDR1 LNHDA and CDR2 SQIVND (reference sequence). There are 15 residues in the CDR3. Written as DNA, the CDR3 is TGTGCCAGTAGTAGCCAACAGGGGGCCCCCTACGAGCAGTACTTC. Protein sequence: CASSSQQGAPYEQYF.

The chain joins TRBV6-1 to TRBJ2-5, with D possibly matching TRBD2 (5 bases). This CDR3 has 14 amino acids. The germline gives CDR1 MNHNS, CDR2 SASEGT. Trimming pared 2 bases from V and 4 bases from J, leaving 11 bases between. Written as DNA, the CDR3 is TGTGCCAGCAGTGAATTCGCCGCGGGAGAGACCCAGTACTTC. It encodes CASSEFAAGETQYF.

The V and J genes are TRBV19 and TRBJ2-5, with unresolved D. The CDR3 length is 14 residues. V gave up 5 bases and J gave up 5 bases, with 15 bases separating them. Germline values: CDR1 LNHDA, CDR2 SQIVND (reference sequence). CDR3 protein: CASSAQPGSETQYF. CDR3 bases: TGTGCCAGTAGTGCCCAACCGGGTAGTGAGACCCAGTACTTC. Full variable domain (missing parts from reference TRBV19 and TRBJ2-5): DGGITQSPKYLFRKEGQNVTLSCEQNLNHDAMYWYRQDPGQGLRLIYYSQIVNDFQKGDIAEGYSVSREKKESFPLTVTSAQKNPTAFYLCASSAQPGSETQYFGPGTRLLVL.

The chain uses TRBV10-1 and TRBJ2-7; TRBD2 might be the D (7 bases). Germline loops: CDR1 WNHNN, CDR2 SYGVQD (reference sequence). The V end lost 5 bases, the J end lost 3 bases, and 14 bases lay between the germline ends. This CDR3 has 14 residues. CDR3 in DNA: TGCGCCAGCAGTCGGGGGGAAGGGGGCTACGAGCAGTACTTC. This sequence encodes CASSRGEGGYEQYF.

The gene calls are TRBV10-3 and TRBJ1-1; D perhaps matches TRBD1 (5 bases). The CDR3 extends over 14 amino acids. Trimming left V 4 bases short and J 4 bases short, with 13 bases between. Germline loops: CDR1 ENHRY, CDR2 SYGVKD. CDR3 DNA: TGTGCCATCAGTGCGGACATCAGTGGCACTGAAGCTTTCTTT. This sequence encodes CAISADISGTEAFF.

The chain employs TRBV7-9 and TRBJ1-3; tentative D call: TRBD1 (5 bases). Germline V lookup: CDR1 SEHNR, CDR2 FQNEAQ (reference sequence). This CDR3 spans 16 amino acids. V dropped 4 bases and J dropped 0 bases, with 13 bases sitting between them. This CDR3 is CASSSHDSLSGNTIYF. The CDR3 region has the DNA TGTGCCAGCAGCTCCCACGACAGCCTCTCTGGAAACACCATATATTTT.

This clone was observed once. V usage is TRBV28 and J usage is TRBJ2-7, with 8 bases fitting TRBD1. Per the germline V gene, CDR1 is MDHEN and CDR2 is SYDVKM. The V segment lost 6 bases and the J segment 4 bases; nucleotides outside the gene matches: 11. The CDR3 sequence is 15 residues long. DNA of the CDR3: TGTGCCAGCAGCCCCCCAGGACAGGGTTTGTACGAGCAGTACTTC. Protein sequence: CASSPPGQGLYEQYF.

The chain carries TRBV7-2 and TRBJ1-4, with 10 bases lining up with TRBD1. Germline V CDR1 and CDR2: SGHTA, FQGNSA. The V segment lost 1 base and the J segment 10 bases; nucleotides outside the gene matches: 9. This CDR3 region has 16 residues. DNA of the CDR3: TGTGCCAGCAGCTTAGATTGGGGGACAGGGGATGGAAAACTGTTTTTT. This gives the protein CASSLDWGTGDGKLFF.

The chain is built from TRBV5-4 and TRBJ1-2; 7 bases line up with TRBD1. The V segment lost 4 bases and the J segment 7 bases; nucleotides outside the gene matches: 7. The CDR3 covers 13 residues. CDR1 SGHNT and CDR2 YYREEE come from the germline V gene (reference sequence). CDR3 residues: CASSRDRAGGYTF. The CDR3 DNA reads TGTGCCAGCAGCCGTGACAGGGCAGGTGGCTACACCTTC.